This TCR beta chain was sequenced for a study of cytomegalovirus exposure and HLA in healthy donors. Study-wide findings and caveats: The investigators catalogued under 200 TCR beta chains as cytomegalovirus-associated. Sequence variants that were highly shared formed a cluster that was likely a sequencing artifact.

Looked up from germline, CDR1 is GTSNPN and CDR2 is SVGIG (reference sequence). V lost 2 bases and J lost 1; bases outside the gene matches: 5. The CDR3 is made up of 15 amino acids. With regard to this clone: As yet, its antigen is unknown.

Amplification used 60 Vbeta primers and 13 Jbeta primers. Here immunoSEQ multiplex PCR was the method, and the copy in TCRdb shows in-frame clones only, minus some. Of about 190,000 clones in the sample, 81% were seen once. The source is a woman aged 18 to 35 in good health and CMV-seropositive. V gene TRBV30 combines with J gene TRBJ2-3, with 8 bases that match TRBD2. The sequencing sample was made of PBMCs. CDR3 sequence (DNA): TGTGCCTGGAGTCGGATGCGGGGGGGCACAGATACGCAGTATTTT. Its protein product is CAWSRMRGGTDTQYF.